This TCR beta chain came from a study of cytomegalovirus exposure and HLA in healthy donors (dated by TCRdb to 2017 to 2019). About the investigation overall: In an earlier analysis of 550 to 750 of the donors, approximately 260 Gb of sequence data and 100 million or so unique TCR beta sequences from about 180 million T cells were reported. An early release covering over 500 HLA-typed donors comprised roughly 300 gigabases of sequencing data and roughly 85 million unique TCR sequences. Among the approximately 400 genotyped donors, roughly 80% belonged to the genetic ancestry cluster associated with self-reported Caucasian donors. The study was designed to test whether signatures of past pathogen exposure could be identified by cataloging public T cell receptors. The T cell repertoires of 666 subjects were profiled by immunosequencing and related to cytomegalovirus serostatus. In addition to the first cohort of around 670 subjects, a separate validation cohort of approximately 110 different subjects was used. The study combined high-throughput TCR immunosequencing, statistical association of individual TCRs with disease status, and machine learning to predict cytomegalovirus infection status. To study patterns of TCR occurrence, a later analysis re-analyzed previously published TCR beta repertoires from around 700 donors and added high-resolution HLA genotyping. Rather than drawing on any new phenotypic data, the later analysis identified candidate immune exposures from TCR beta sequences and the way those sequences occurred across donors. In an earlier analysis of roughly 580 of the donors, high-throughput TCR beta sequencing was used to judge whether each TCR beta V gene segment behaved as functional or pseudogenic. Donor age, sex, ethnicity and CMV serostatus were compiled together with the repertoire data. A later genetic analysis took genome-wide SNP genotypes for about 55% of the 666 donors and used that subset as a discovery cohort. Every repertoire in the discovery cohort had been generated on one and the same sequencing platform. Both class I and class II loci were covered by HLA typing, at four-digit resolution. Typing coverage varied by locus: about 620-630 donors for A, B, C, DRB1 and DQB1; roughly 510 for DQA1; more than 600 for DPA1; 450 to 480 for DPB1. Five DR-DQ haplotypes were handled as single units for association and clustering, since linkage in the cohort was strong. Among some 400 genotyped donors of the cohort, an average of around 240,000 unique TCR beta nucleotide sequences was sequenced per donor, of which 15% to 20% were non-productive. Study-wide findings and limitations: Because counts were too low, seventeen rarely observed V segments, including chromosome 9 orphons, were excluded from the earlier analysis of 587 of the donors. Presence/absence analyses assumed roughly uniform sequencing depth across donors, an assumption that may not hold. Most TCR sequences were seen in very few donors, while some public TCRs were found in many individuals. The classifier was reported to diagnose cytomegalovirus status with high specificity and sensitivity in both the original and validation cohorts. A later analysis reported that several top co-occurrence clusters appeared linked to parvovirus B19, influenza, CMV and Epstein-Barr virus. In a later genetic analysis, a missense DCLRE1C variant was associated with V-gene and J-gene trimming of TCR beta chains, and the association was replicated in an independent cohort. When HLA alleles, especially DR and DQ, strongly co-occurred, attributing TCR associations to individual alleles was difficult. Immune exposure information for the cohort was limited to CMV serostatus. Only TCR beta chains were sequenced in this cohort, and the absence of alpha or paired-chain data limited detectable features. In the study, some 180 TCR beta chains were listed as associated with cytomegalovirus. It was suggested by the authors that the approach could potentially be generalized to other disease states and immunological phenotypes. A later analysis found that TCR association rates varied across HLA loci, with DRB1 alleles showing the most associated TCRs and HLA-C alleles the fewest. Correlated functional status among segregating V segments might reflect linkage disequilibrium, but an unknown experimental factor could not be ruled out. The 87-base-pair reads could not distinguish some IMGT-functional V segments, including TRBV6-2 and TRBV6-3, so those segments were excluded. A later analysis found that HLA-associated TCR beta chains were more clonally expanded and had lower generation probabilities than equally common non-associated chains. The sequencing pipeline was judged likely to have produced a cluster of highly shared sequence variants as a technical artifact. At a false discovery rate of 0.05, a later analysis linked around 17,000 TCR beta sequences to specific HLA alleles. Because HLA typing was missing for some donors at each locus, association tests included only the typed subset. A few of the identified cytomegalovirus-associated TCR beta chains were confirmed in vitro to be specific for cytomegalovirus antigens. A later genetic analysis reported fewer N-insertions in productive TCRs among donors in an Asian-associated ancestry cluster than the approximately 700-donor mean. In an earlier analysis of roughly 500 of the donors, most TCR beta V segments appeared in productive rearrangements about 87% or about 30% of the time, broadly matching IMGT annotations. A further reported finding was that TCR beta sequences accurately predicted the HLA-A and HLA-B alleles for most subjects in the first cohort. According to a later analysis, most CMV-associated TCR beta chains appeared to be HLA-restricted, and the HLA associations seemed to be driven largely by CMV exposure.

The library relied on the immunoSEQ multiplex PCR assay. For the multiplex PCR, a mixture combining 60 forward primers for TCR Vbeta segments and 13 reverse primers for TCR Jbeta segments was used. The CDR3 region of rearranged TCR beta genes was amplified from genomic DNA by a multiplex PCR assay. Amplified TCR beta libraries were sequenced as 87-base-pair reads on the Illumina HiSeq System. On the study's bioinformatics: In a later analysis, tens of millions of unique TCR beta chains were counted across the 650 to 700 repertoires, and around 10 million of these chains were shared by at least two donors. To remove PCR and sequencing errors, raw reads were error-corrected and collapsed into unique sequences using a nearest-neighbor algorithm that merged closely related sequences. CDR3 sequences were aligned to IMGT reference sequences to assign V, D and J gene segments. For a sequence to be retained, a match of at least six nucleotides to both a V gene segment and a J gene segment was required. Rearrangements were called productive when the CDR3 lacked stop codons and stayed in frame with V and J; all others were non-productive. CDR3 was defined by IMGT convention, running from the second conserved V-encoded cysteine to the conserved J-encoded phenylalanine. Sequences without an unambiguous match to a single V gene segment were excluded from the earlier analysis of about 640 of the donors. In an earlier analysis of several hundred of the donors, V segments were called functional above 56.7% productive rearrangements and were called segregating when the between-donor standard deviation exceeded 5%. A statistical classification framework was built for diagnosing cytomegalovirus status from the catalog of TCR beta chain sequences. In a later analysis, V and J genes were assigned by comparing TCR nucleotide sequences against IMGT/GENE-DB human TR gene sequences. The TCRdist pipeline was used in a later analysis to assign CDR3 sequences and most-parsimonious VDJ recombination scenarios. In a later analysis, each TCR beta chain was defined by its CDR3 amino acid sequence together with its V-gene family, and reads without a unique V-gene family were excluded. A later analysis removed roughly 590 highly shared, low-generation-probability nucleotide sequences to deal with suspected cross-contamination and a sequencing artifact. For each public chain, a later analysis derived a clonal expansion index from normalized ranks of inferred template counts within each repertoire. A later analysis computed generation probabilities with a VDJ recombination model fitted to out-of-frame rearrangements, and checked the results against IGoR. In a later analysis, hypergeometric tests were used to score TCR-TCR, TCR-HLA and TCR-CMV co-occurrence, with a repertoire-size bias correction applied to TCR pairs. To estimate false discovery rates, a later analysis permuted the HLA or CMV assignments 20 times. In a later analysis, co-occurring TCRs were grouped using DBSCAN, and TCRdist sequence similarity was added for clustering within HLA-allele-positive subsets. For co-occurrence clustering, repertoires with fewer than 30,000 or more than 120,000 public chains were excluded, along with roughly 5 repertoires with anomalous nucleotide sharing. TCRdb carries this immuneACCESS record with in-frame sequences only. Its versions omit some clonotypes, under half of them owing to an unresolved V gene in the studies checked, with the rest unexplained. The V and J calls and clone size come from that table; D and trimming were worked out from the DNA. A total of around 140,000 clones appear in this sample, around 80% of them only once. The top ten hold around 4.3% of the sample.

The cohort consisted of some 730 healthy bone marrow donors. At the time of sampling, every cohort member was nominally healthy, though immune exposures that went unrecorded were likely present. The donor tested CMV seronegative, placing the donor among the approximately 360 seronegative members of the cohort. A peripheral blood sample was collected from each donor, and TCR beta sequencing was performed on peripheral blood mononuclear cells. The Qiagen DNeasy Blood Extraction Kit was used to extract genomic DNA from the blood cell samples. The table lists this clone with a count of one. The antigen this receptor binds is unknown. No base quality values were provided; no much bigger clone lies one nucleotide off. V and J lose 4 bases and 4 bases, and a span of 11 bases separates them. The CDR3 goes from the cysteine to the phenylalanine over 13 residues. The read is trimmed to its CDR3 DNA, 39 bases read in frame from base 1. The germline V gene yields SGHRS for CDR1 and YFSETQ for CDR2.

This sequence was found in a man aged 35-49 years in good health and CMV-seronegative. Sequencing was performed on PBMCs. The chain is encoded by TRBV5-1 joined to TRBJ1-2; the D gene cannot be named for sure. The nucleotide sequence is TGCGCCAGCAGCGGCGGAAATCTCTATGGCTACACCTTC. Translated, it reads CASSGGNLYGYTF.